This T cell receptor beta chain was identified in a study of neurological immune-mediated disorders. The V and J ends lost 6 bases and 5 bases respectively, with 8 bases between them. From germline, CDR1 is SNHLY and CDR2 FYNNEI. This CDR3 has 12 amino acids. TCRdb used MiXCR to reprocess the 5' RACE reads, holding one entry per CDR3 protein. The table has tens of thousands of distinct CDR3 sequences, 9.5% to 12% seen once. The V gene is TRBV2, the J gene TRBJ2-1, with D perhaps being TRBD1 or TRBD2 (6 bases each). This TCR came from a man aged 55 to 70 in good health. Sequencing was done on a sample of PBMCs. The CDR3 sequence: CASREGDNEQFF. The DNA of the CDR3 is TGTGCCAGCAGGGAGGGGGACAATGAGCAGTTCTTC. Together with reference TRBV2 and TRBJ2-1, the CDR3 gives the full variable domain: EPEVTQTPSHQVTQMGQEVILRCVPISNHLYFYWYRQILGQKVEFLVSFYNNEISEKSEIFDDQFSVERPDGSNFTLKIRSTKLEDSAMYFCASREGDNEQFFGPGTRLTVL.